Sequencing of this T cell receptor (beta chain) was carried out in a study of shared clonotypes between healthy human individuals. Overall study findings and caveats: Rarefaction indicated that sorted-subset sequencing remained incomplete although depth was large. Clonotype sharing among donors was thought likely to change with sequencing depth.

Genomic DNA per cell subset filled all wells of several immunoSEQ plates. Libraries were prepared by immunoSEQ multiplex PCR; TCRdb keeps only in-frame clonotypes and omits some of them. Of over a million clones detected, around 97% appear once; the ten largest clones hold over 1%. Note on this clone: Antigen specificity is unknown.

In the CD4+ fraction, cells were divided into CD45RA+ naive and CD45RA-negative memory subsets. CDR3 length: 16 amino acids. The germline V gene encodes CDR1 SGHTA and CDR2 FQGNSA. The J segment lost 0 bases and the V segment lost 5 bases, leaving 7 bases of the junction unmatched. The TCR was taken from a man aged 25 to 40 in good health. Sequenced input: naive CD4+ T cells sorted from blood. The subset: CD45RA+ positively selected. This chain uses TRBV7-2 with TRBJ1-3; 7 nucleotides align to TRBD1. The CDR3 DNA reads as TGTGCCAGCAGCGAGAGGGACAGAATCTCTGGAAACACCATATATTTT. Its translation is CASSERDRISGNTIYF.